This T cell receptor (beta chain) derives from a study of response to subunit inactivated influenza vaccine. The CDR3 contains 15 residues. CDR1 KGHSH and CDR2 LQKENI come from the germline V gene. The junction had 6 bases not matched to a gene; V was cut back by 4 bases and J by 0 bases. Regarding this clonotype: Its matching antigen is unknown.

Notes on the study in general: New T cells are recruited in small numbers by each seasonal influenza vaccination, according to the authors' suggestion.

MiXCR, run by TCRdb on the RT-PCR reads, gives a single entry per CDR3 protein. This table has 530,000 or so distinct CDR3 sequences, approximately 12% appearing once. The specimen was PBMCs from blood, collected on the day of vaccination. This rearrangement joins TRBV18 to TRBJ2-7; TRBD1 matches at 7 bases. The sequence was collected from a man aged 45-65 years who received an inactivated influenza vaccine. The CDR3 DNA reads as TGTGCCAGCTCACGGGGACAGCGAAGCTCCTACGAGCAGTACTTC. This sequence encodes CASSRGQRSSYEQYF.